The rows below give T cell receptor beta chains drawn from one sample of a study of blood T cells in healthy people across ages. TCRdb used MiXCR to reprocess the 5' RACE reads, holding one entry per CDR3 protein. This sample has some 1.4 million distinct CDR3 sequences, with about 43% found just once. Sequenced input: blood. The receptors here all came from a woman between 18 and 29 years old in good health. The CDR3 runs from the conserved cysteine through the conserved F or W. Each record gives: D gene, clone size, V gene, J gene, CDR3 protein, CDR3 DNA. The D gene is left open where the match is weak. Not all rows give a size; the values are once, few, many and, for expanded clones, a class.

D: -; size: few; V: TRBV4-1; J: TRBJ1-2; CDR3: CASSQSESSGLRYGYTF; DNA: TGCGCCAGCAGCCAATCTGAAAGCTCGGGCCTACGGTATGGCTACACCTTC
D: -; size: few; V: TRBV10-3; J: TRBJ2-3; CDR3: CAIRAGFTDTQYF; DNA: TGTGCCATCAGGGCCGGCTTCACAGATACGCAGTATTTT
D: -; size: -; V: TRBV5-1; J: TRBJ1-1; CDR3: CASSLGGEGTEAFF; DNA: TGTGCCAGCAGCTTAGGGGGTGAGGGAACTGAAGCTTTCTTT
D: -; size: -; V: TRBV5-1; J: TRBJ2-5; CDR3: CASSLEAPQETQYF; DNA: TGCGCCAGCAGCTTGGAGGCACCCCAAGAGACCCAGTACTTC
D: -; size: once; V: TRBV9; J: TRBJ1-2; CDR3: CASSVALDAVAYGYTF; DNA: TGTGCCAGCAGCGTAGCTTTGGACGCGGTTGCCTATGGCTACACCTTC
D: TRBD2; size: few; V: TRBV5-1; J: TRBJ2-5; CDR3: CASSPGMTSGRDMETQYF; DNA: TGCGCCAGCAGCCCTGGCATGACTAGCGGGAGAGATATGGAGACCCAGTACTTC
D: TRBD2; size: few; V: TRBV2; J: TRBJ2-5; CDR3: CASSLLLAEETQYF; DNA: TGTGCCAGCAGCCTCTTACTAGCGGAAGAGACCCAGTACTTC
D: TRBD2; size: -; V: TRBV3-1; J: TRBJ2-4; CDR3: CASSQVSGLAGGLAKNIQYF; DNA: TGTGCCAGCAGCCAAGTCAGCGGACTAGCGGGAGGACTAGCCAAAAACATTCAGTACTTC
D: TRBD2; size: -; V: TRBV7-9; J: TRBJ2-1; CDR3: CASSLASGRHRRGSYNEQFF; DNA: TGTGCCAGCAGCTTAGCAAGCGGGAGGCACCGCCGGGGCTCCTACAATGAGCAGTTCTTC
D: -; size: -; V: TRBV3-1; J: TRBJ1-4; CDR3: CASSQAGRLTNEKLFF; DNA: TGTGCCAGCAGCCAAGCCGGACGGCTAACTAATGAAAAACTGTTTTTT
D: -; size: few; V: TRBV4-2; J: TRBJ1-2; CDR3: CASSFQSGGDYGYTF; DNA: TGTGCCAGCAGCTTTCAAAGCGGGGGTGACTATGGCTACACCTTC
D: TRBD2; size: few; V: TRBV28; J: TRBJ2-7; CDR3: CASSFSDSGAYEQYF; DNA: TGTGCCAGCAGTTTCTCGGATAGCGGGGCTTACGAGCAGTACTTC
D: -; size: -; V: TRBV12-3/TRBV12-4; J: TRBJ2-1; CDR3: CASGTDRHSYNEQFF; DNA: TGTGCCAGCGGGACGGACCGGCACTCCTACAATGAGCAGTTCTTC
D: -; size: -; V: TRBV20-1; J: TRBJ2-7; CDR3: CSAGQRVGYEQYF; DNA: TGCAGTGCTGGTCAGCGGGTAGGCTACGAGCAGTACTTC
D: TRBD2; size: many; V: TRBV20-1; J: TRBJ2-7; CDR3: CSARDSGGVVSYEQYF; DNA: TGCAGTGCTAGGGATAGCGGGGGGGTCGTCTCCTACGAGCAGTACTTC
D: -; size: few; V: TRBV14; J: TRBJ2-3; CDR3: CASSQVHGTDTQYF; DNA: TGTGCCAGCAGCCAAGTTCACGGGACAGATACGCAGTATTTT
D: -; size: -; V: TRBV6-5; J: TRBJ2-1; CDR3: CASSYSQGIHEQFF; DNA: TGTGCCAGCAGTTACTCTCAGGGAATACATGAGCAGTTCTTC
D: TRBD2; size: -; V: TRBV20-1; J: TRBJ2-5; CDR3: CSASMVAGRETQYF; DNA: TGCAGTGCCTCTATGGTAGCGGGAAGGGAGACCCAGTACTTC